A selection of T cell receptor beta chains follows, all from one sample in a study of blood T cell repertoires in COVID-19. Profiled with immunoSEQ multiplex PCR; TCRdb holds only in-frame clones, not every one. The sample carries about 670,000 clones, over 80% recorded once. Sequenced material: peripheral blood. Every receptor here comes from a young woman with acute or convalescent COVID-19. CDR3s include the opening cysteine and the closing phenylalanine or tryptophan. The order of the fields is CDR3 length, J gene, clone size, V gene, D gene, CDR3 protein, CDR3 DNA. A D gene is named only where the DNA matches it firmly. Size values are once, few and many counts, or a class for expanded clones, and some rows have none.

>15|TRBJ1-3|NA|TRBV3-1/TRBV3-2|TRBD1
CASRQGQGTGNTIYF
TGTGCCAGCAGACAGGGACAGGGAACTGGAAACACCATATATTTT
>12|TRBJ2-3|NA|TRBV5-4|TRBD2
CASSAGTSGGYF
TGTGCCAGCAGCGCTGGGACTAGCGGGGGGTATTTT
>15|TRBJ2-1|few|TRBV24-1|NA
CATSEKDKTDNEQFF
TGTGCCACCAGTGAGAAGGACAAAACCGACAATGAGCAGTTCTTC
>15|TRBJ1-6|once|TRBV19|TRBD1
CASSGRQGWNSPLHF
TGTGCCAGTAGTGGGAGACAGGGGTGGAATTCACCCCTCCACTTT
>15|TRBJ1-1|NA|TRBV18|NA
CASSENRDTNTEAFF
TGTGCCAGCTCAGAAAACCGGGACACGAACACTGAAGCTTTCTTT
>13|TRBJ1-5|NA|TRBV12-3/TRBV12-4|TRBD1
CASSTGGGQPQHF
TGTGCCAGCAGTACAGGGGGGGGACAGCCCCAGCATTTT
>15|TRBJ2-3|NA|TRBV6-5|NA
CASSLGGGLGDTQYF
TGTGCCAGCAGTCTGGGGGGGGGCCTGGGGGATACGCAGTATTTT
>15|TRBJ1-6|once|TRBV6-6|TRBD1
CASSGTGTDNSPLHF
TGTGCCAGCAGTGGGACCGGGACAGATAATTCACCCCTCCACTTT
>13|TRBJ2-6|NA|TRBV6-4|NA
CASASSGANVLTF
TGTGCCAGCGCCAGTTCTGGGGCCAACGTCCTGACTTTC
>14|TRBJ1-1|NA|TRBV2|TRBD1
CASSSQGWNTEAFF
TGTGCCAGCAGTTCACAGGGGTGGAACACTGAAGCTTTCTTT
>15|TRBJ1-1|NA|TRBV10-3|NA
CAISMEGRPNTEAFF
TGTGCCATCAGCATGGAGGGTAGACCGAACACTGAAGCTTTCTTT
>15|TRBJ1-5|NA|TRBV3-1/TRBV3-2|NA
CASSQESGGNQPQHF
TGTGCCAGCAGCCAAGAAAGCGGTGGTAATCAGCCCCAGCATTTT
>13|TRBJ1-1|NA|TRBV6-5|NA
CASSYSGGAEAFF
TGTGCCAGCAGCTACTCGGGGGGGGCTGAAGCTTTCTTT
>14|TRBJ1-2|NA|TRBV11-2|NA
CASSGRNNSYGYTF
TGTGCCAGCAGCGGGAGAAACAATTCCTATGGCTACACCTTC
>15|TRBJ2-5|NA|TRBV6-5|NA
CASGRGTQSQETQYF
TGTGCCAGCGGTAGGGGGACGCAGAGCCAAGAGACCCAGTACTTC
>14|TRBJ2-7|NA|TRBV11-2|TRBD1
CASSKQGSSYEQYF
TGTGCCAGCAGCAAACAGGGGAGCTCCTACGAGCAGTACTTC
>16|TRBJ1-3|once|TRBV19|TRBD1
CASRINRGTLGNTIYF
TGTGCCAGTAGGATAAACAGGGGGACCCTCGGAAACACCATATATTTT
>13|TRBJ1-1|NA|TRBV6-5|NA
CASNTQGNTEAFF
TGTGCCAGCAATACACAGGGTAATACTGAAGCTTTCTTT
>14|TRBJ1-1|NA|TRBV7-9|NA
CASSLAPRDTEAFF
TGTGCCAGCAGCTTAGCGCCGAGGGACACTGAAGCTTTCTTT
>15|TRBJ2-1|NA|TRBV27|TRBD2
CASSLAGGPGNEQFF
TGTGCCAGCAGTTTAGCGGGGGGGCCGGGTAATGAGCAGTTCTTC
>18|TRBJ2-3|NA|TRBV5-4|NA
CASSLTGPGGGGADTQYF
TGTGCCAGCAGCTTGACCGGACCTGGAGGGGGGGGAGCAGATACGCAGTATTTT
>14|TRBJ2-6|NA|TRBV6-5|NA
CASSSSRGANVLTF
TGTGCCAGCAGTTCAAGCCGGGGGGCCAACGTCCTGACTTTC
>14|TRBJ2-7|NA|TRBV11-2|TRBD2
CASSSTSGAYEQYF
TGTGCCAGCAGCTCGACTAGCGGGGCCTACGAGCAGTACTTC
>15|TRBJ2-1|NA|TRBV12-5|TRBD1
CASGPGQGARYEQFF
TGTGCTAGTGGTCCTGGACAGGGGGCGCGTTATGAGCAGTTCTTC
>13|TRBJ1-1|NA|TRBV5-1|NA
CASSFWPYTEAFF
TGCGCCAGCAGCTTCTGGCCATACACTGAAGCTTTCTTT
>15|TRBJ2-3|NA|TRBV9|NA
CASSVDGGGTDTQYF
TGTGCCAGCAGCGTAGATGGAGGGGGCACAGATACGCAGTATTTT
>15|TRBJ1-1|NA|TRBV6-2/TRBV6-3|TRBD1
CASSSWTGKVTEAFF
TGTGCCAGCAGTTCCTGGACAGGGAAGGTCACTGAAGCTTTCTTT
>14|TRBJ1-1|NA|TRBV9|TRBD1
CASSTGTGSTEAFF
TGTGCCAGCAGTACCGGGACAGGAAGCACTGAAGCTTTCTTT
>13|TRBJ1-1|NA|TRBV12-3/TRBV12-4|NA
CASSETGGTEAFF
TGTGCCAGCAGTGAGACAGGAGGCACTGAAGCTTTCTTT
>15|TRBJ2-3|NA|TRBV27|NA
CASSSLVKVTDTQYF
TGTGCCAGCAGTTCGCTAGTTAAAGTGACAGATACGCAGTATTTT
>20|TRBJ1-1|NA|TRBV19|TRBD1
CASSIRRGTGGSGMNTEAFF
TGTGCCAGTAGTATCCGACGCGGGACAGGGGGCTCCGGTATGAACACTGAAGCTTTCTTT
>14|TRBJ1-1|NA|TRBV5-1|NA
CASSLIAAGTEAFF
TGCGCCAGCAGCTTGATCGCGGCGGGGACTGAAGCTTTCTTT
>12|TRBJ1-2|NA|TRBV9|TRBD1
CASSQGAYGYTF
TGTGCCAGCAGCCAGGGGGCCTATGGCTACACCTTC
>15|TRBJ2-7|NA|TRBV6-5|NA
CASSYSSGVISEQYF
TGTGCCAGCAGTTACTCGTCAGGGGTGATCAGCGAGCAGTACTTC